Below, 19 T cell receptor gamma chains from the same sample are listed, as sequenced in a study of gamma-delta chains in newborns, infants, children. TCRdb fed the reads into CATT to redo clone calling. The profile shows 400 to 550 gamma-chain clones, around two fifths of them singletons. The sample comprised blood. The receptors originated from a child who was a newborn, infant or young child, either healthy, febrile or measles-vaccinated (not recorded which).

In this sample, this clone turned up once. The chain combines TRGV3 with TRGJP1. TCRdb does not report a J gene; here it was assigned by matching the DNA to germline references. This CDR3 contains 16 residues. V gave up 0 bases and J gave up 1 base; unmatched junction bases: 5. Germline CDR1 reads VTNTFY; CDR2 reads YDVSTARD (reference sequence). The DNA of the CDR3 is TGTGCCACCTGGGACAGGCTTTTTACCACTGGTTGGTTCAAGATATTT. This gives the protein CATWDRLFTTGWFKIF.

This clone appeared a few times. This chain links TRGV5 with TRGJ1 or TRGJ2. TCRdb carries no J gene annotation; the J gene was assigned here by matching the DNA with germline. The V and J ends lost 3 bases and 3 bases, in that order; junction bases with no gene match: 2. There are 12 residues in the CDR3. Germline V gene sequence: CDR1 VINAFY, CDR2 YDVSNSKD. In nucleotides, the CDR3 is TGTGCCACCTGGGACCCTTATTATAAGAAACTCTTT. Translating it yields CATWDPYYKKLF.

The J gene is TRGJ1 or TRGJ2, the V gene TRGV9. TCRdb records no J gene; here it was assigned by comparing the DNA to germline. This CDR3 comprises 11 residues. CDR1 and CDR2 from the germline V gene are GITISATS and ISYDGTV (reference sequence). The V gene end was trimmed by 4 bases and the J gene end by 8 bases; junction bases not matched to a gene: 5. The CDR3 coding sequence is TGTGCCTTGTGGGATTCCCATAAGAAACTCTTT. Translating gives CALWDSHKKLF.

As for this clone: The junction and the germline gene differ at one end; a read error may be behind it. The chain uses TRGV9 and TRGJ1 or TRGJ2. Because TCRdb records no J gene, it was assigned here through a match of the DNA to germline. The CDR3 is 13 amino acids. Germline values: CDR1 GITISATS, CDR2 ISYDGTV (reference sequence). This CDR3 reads CTLWEVHYYKKLF. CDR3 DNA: TGTACCTTGTGGGAGGTGCATTATTATAAGAAACTCTTT.

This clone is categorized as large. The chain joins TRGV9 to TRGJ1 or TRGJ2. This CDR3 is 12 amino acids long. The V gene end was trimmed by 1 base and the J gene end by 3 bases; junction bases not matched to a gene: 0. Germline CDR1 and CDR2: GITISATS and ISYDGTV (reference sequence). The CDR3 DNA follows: TGTGCCTTGTGGGAGGTTTATTATAAGAAACTCTTT. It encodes CALWEVYYKKLF.

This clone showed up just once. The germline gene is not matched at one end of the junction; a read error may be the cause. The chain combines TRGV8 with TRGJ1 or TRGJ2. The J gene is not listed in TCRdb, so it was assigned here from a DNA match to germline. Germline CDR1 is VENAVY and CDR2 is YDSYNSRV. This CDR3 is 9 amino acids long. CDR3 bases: TGTGCTACCTGGGAGAAGAAACTCTTT. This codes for CATWEKKLF.

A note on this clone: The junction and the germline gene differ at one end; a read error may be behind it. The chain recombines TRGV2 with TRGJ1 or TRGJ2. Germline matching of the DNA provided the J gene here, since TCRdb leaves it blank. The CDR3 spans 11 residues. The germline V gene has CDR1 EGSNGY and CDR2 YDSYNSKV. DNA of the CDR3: TGTACCACCTGGGACGGGCCTATGAAACTCTTT. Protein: CTTWDGPMKLF.

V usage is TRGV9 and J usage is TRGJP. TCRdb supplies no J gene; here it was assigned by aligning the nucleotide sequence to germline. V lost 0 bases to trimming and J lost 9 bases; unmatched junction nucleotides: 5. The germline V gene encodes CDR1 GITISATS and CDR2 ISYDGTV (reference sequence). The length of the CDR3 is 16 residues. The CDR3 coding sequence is TGTGCCTTGTGGGAGGTGCATAGGTTGGGCAAAAAAATCAAGGTATTT. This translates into CALWEVHRLGKKIKVF.

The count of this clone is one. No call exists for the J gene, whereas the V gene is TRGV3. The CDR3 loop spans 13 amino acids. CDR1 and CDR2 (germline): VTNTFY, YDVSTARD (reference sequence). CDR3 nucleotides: TGTGCCACCTGGGACAGGCCGGATTATAAGGAACTCTTT. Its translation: CATWDRPDYKELF.

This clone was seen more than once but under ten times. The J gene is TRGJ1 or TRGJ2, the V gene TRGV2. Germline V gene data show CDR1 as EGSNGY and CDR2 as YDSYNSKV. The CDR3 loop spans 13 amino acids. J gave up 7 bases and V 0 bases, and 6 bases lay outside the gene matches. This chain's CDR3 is CATWDGPGYKKLF. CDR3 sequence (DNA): TGTGCCACCTGGGACGGGCCAGGATATAAGAAACTCTTT.

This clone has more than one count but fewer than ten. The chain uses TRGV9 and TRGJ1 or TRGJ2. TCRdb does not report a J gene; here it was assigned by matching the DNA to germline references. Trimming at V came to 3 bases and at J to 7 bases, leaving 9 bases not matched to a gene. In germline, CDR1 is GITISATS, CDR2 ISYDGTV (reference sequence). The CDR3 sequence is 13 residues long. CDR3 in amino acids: CALWEPRWYKKLF. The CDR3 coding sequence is TGTGCCTTGTGGGAGCCCCGGTGGTATAAGAAACTCTTT.

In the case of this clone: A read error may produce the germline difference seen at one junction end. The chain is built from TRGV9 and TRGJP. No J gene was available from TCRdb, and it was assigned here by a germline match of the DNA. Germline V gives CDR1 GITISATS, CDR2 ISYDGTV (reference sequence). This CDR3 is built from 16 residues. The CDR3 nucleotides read TGTGCCTTGTGGGACCCGCAAGAGTCGGGCAAAAAAATCAAGGTATTT. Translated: CALWDPQESGKKIKVF.

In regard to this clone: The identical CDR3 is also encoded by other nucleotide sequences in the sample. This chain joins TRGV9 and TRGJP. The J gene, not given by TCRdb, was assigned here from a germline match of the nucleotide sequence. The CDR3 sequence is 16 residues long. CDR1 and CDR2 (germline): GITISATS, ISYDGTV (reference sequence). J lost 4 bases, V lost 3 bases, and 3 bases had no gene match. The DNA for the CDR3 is TGTGCCTTGTGGGAGCAACAAGAGTTGGGCAAAAAAATCAAGGTATTT. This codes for CALWEQQELGKKIKVF.

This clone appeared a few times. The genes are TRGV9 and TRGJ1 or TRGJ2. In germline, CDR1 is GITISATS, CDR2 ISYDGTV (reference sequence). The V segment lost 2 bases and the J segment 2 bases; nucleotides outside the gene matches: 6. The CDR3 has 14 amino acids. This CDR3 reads CALWEDRDYYKKLF. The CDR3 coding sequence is TGTGCCTTGTGGGAGGATAGAGATTATTATAAGAAACTCTTT.

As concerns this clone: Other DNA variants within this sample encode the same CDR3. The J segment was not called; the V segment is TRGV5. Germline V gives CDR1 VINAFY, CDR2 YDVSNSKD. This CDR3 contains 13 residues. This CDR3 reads CATWDRLPRKKLF. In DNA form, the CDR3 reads TGTGCCACCTGGGACAGGCTCCCAAGAAAGAAACTCTTC.

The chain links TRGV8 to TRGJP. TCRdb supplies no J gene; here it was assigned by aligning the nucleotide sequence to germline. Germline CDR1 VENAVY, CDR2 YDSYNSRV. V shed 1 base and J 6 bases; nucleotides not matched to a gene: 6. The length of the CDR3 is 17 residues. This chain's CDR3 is CATWDSVGELGKKIKVF. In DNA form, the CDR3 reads TGTGCCACCTGGGATAGTGTAGGAGAGTTGGGCAAAAAAATCAAGGTATTT.

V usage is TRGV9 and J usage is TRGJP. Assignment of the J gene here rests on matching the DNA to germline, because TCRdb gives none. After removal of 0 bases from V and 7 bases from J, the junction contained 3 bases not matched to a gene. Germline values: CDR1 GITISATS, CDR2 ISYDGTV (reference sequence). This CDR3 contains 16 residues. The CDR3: CALWEVNELGKKIKVF. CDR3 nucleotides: TGTGCCTTGTGGGAGGTGAACGAGTTGGGCAAAAAAATCAAGGTATTT.

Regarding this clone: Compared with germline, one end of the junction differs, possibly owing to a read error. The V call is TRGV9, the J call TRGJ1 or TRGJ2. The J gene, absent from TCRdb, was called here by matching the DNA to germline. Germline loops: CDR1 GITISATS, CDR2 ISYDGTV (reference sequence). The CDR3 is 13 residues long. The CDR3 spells CALWEPQGYRKLF. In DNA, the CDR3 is TGTGCCTTGTGGGAGCCTCAGGGTTATAGGAAACTCTTT.

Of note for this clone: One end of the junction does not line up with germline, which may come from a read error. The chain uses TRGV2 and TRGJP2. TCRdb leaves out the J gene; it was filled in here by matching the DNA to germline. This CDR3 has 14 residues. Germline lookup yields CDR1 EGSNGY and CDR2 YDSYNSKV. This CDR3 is CATWDGRSDRIKTF. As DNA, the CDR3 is TGTGCCACCTGGGACGGACGTAGTGATCGGATCAAGACGTTT.